This T cell receptor (beta chain) was obtained from a study of identifying expanded T cells in peripheral blood. The CDR3 length is 18 residues. CDR1 is SGHNT and CDR2 is YYREEE in the germline V gene (reference sequence). Trimming removed 4 bases from V and 3 bases from J; junction bases left unmatched: 8. This clone was counted only a few times. What it recognizes is unknown. Healthy donors had no documented immune events, such as infections, while sampled. Generated by immunoSEQ multiplex PCR, the TCRdb table keeps only in-frame clones and is missing some. The table has over 90,000 clones, 88% seen once. Broader study findings: Technical replicates showed approximately 1.2 changed clones; two weeks around 15; four weeks 19. Clone count variance between roughly 2-week samples rose with total template count.

The receptor was derived from a person between 18 and 75 years old in good health. The rearrangement links TRBV5-4 to TRBJ2-6; 12 bases line up with TRBD1. Sample: blood. CDR3 protein: CASSRTGTGGNGANVLTF. The CDR3 coding sequence is TGTGCCAGCAGCCGGACCGGGACAGGGGGCAATGGGGCCAACGTCCTGACTTTC.